This is a list of T cell receptor beta chains from one sample in a study of T cells in Graves' hyperthyroidism and ophthalmopathy. Each CDR3 protein is one row after TCRdb ran MiXCR on the multiplex PCR reads. The profile shows hundreds of thousands of distinct CDR3 sequences, about 45% of them singletons. The sequenced material came from peripheral blood or thyroid tissue (not recorded which). These receptors all come from an adult man with Graves' disease, either hyperthyroidism or ophthalmopathy (not recorded which). The CDR3 runs from the conserved cysteine through the conserved F or W. The order of the fields is D gene, J gene, V gene, clone size, CDR3 DNA, CDR3 protein. D genes are given only for firm matches. Clone size is not always given. Where it is, it says once, few, many or a class for expanded clones.

TRBD2 | TRBJ2-5 | TRBV12-3/TRBV12-4 | few | TGTGCCAGCAGTTCGGGGACTAGCGGGGGTTTGGAGACCCAGTACTTC | CASSSGTSGGLETQYF
NA | TRBJ2-5 | TRBV7-9 | many | TGTGCCAGCAGGACAGGACAAGAGACCCAGTACTTC | CASRTGQETQYF
TRBD2 | TRBJ2-2 | TRBV2 | many | TGTGCCAGCAGTGCGACTAGCGGGAACACCGGGGAGCTGTTTTTT | CASSATSGNTGELFF
TRBD1 | TRBJ1-2 | TRBV6-6 | NA | TGTGCCACCAGTTACTCGACAGGGAAGACCCCAACCTTC | CATSYSTGKTPTF
NA | TRBJ1-2 | TRBV7-9 | many | TGTGCCAGCAGCACTTCAGGGAACCCACATGGCTACACCTTC | CASSTSGNPHGYTF
NA | TRBJ2-7 | TRBV25-1 | NA | TGTGCCAGCAGCCCTTCTCTACACGAGCAGTACTTC | CASSPSLHEQYF
NA | TRBJ1-3 | TRBV29-1 | NA | TGCAGCAGTGCGGGACATTACTCTGGAAACACCATATATTTT | CSSAGHYSGNTIYF
NA | TRBJ1-2 | TRBV24-1 | NA | TGTGCCCCAGGACAGCTCACTAACTATGGCTACACCTTC | CAPGQLTNYGYTF
NA | TRBJ1-5 | TRBV10-3 | NA | TGTGCCATCAGTGAGTCAGGGCGCTATAGCAATCAGCCCCAGCATTTT | CAISESGRYSNQPQHF
NA | TRBJ1-2 | TRBV9 | few | TGTGCCAGCAGCGTAGAGATAGGCGGGATAAATGGCTACACCTTC | CASSVEIGGINGYTF
NA | TRBJ1-6 | TRBV10-3 | few | TGTGCCAGCGGCGAGACCCTGGGGTCACCCCTCCACTTT | CASGETLGSPLHF
NA | TRBJ1-1 | TRBV19 | NA | TGTGCCAGTAGTGGGCGGACAGTTATGAACACTGAAGCTTTCTTT | CASSGRTVMNTEAFF
TRBD1 | TRBJ1-2 | TRBV7-3 | many | TGTGCCAGCAGCTTATGGTTGACAGGGCTTGATGGCTACACCTTC | CASSLWLTGLDGYTF
NA | TRBJ1-2 | TRBV7-9 | NA | TGTGCCAGCAGCCCCCCTGCCGGGTTGAGCTATGGCTACACCTTC | CASSPPAGLSYGYTF
NA | TRBJ1-1 | TRBV7-2 | NA | TGCGCCAGCAGCCAATGGCAGGCAGAAGCTTTCTTT | CASSQWQAEAFF